The rows below give T cell receptor beta chains drawn from one sample of a study of lymphopenia after photon versus proton radiotherapy. TCRdb keeps only in-frame clones here, not all; method: immunoSEQ multiplex PCR. The sample lists 23,000 or so clones, roughly 90% occurring once. Sequenced material: peripheral blood, taken from a patient treated with photon-based radiotherapy. The receptors stem from a man in his forties or fifties with gastric cancer. The CDR3 runs from the conserved cysteine through the conserved F or W. A D gene is named only where the DNA matches it firmly. Clone size, where shown, is once, few, many, or a class for clones that have expanded.

j_call | v_call | clone_size | d_call | cdr3_length | cdr3_aa | cdr3_nt
TRBJ1-1 | TRBV4-3 | NA | NA | 15 | CASSQDRGAKGEAFF | TGCGCCAGCAGCCAAGATCGAGGGGCGAAGGGTGAAGCTTTCTTT
TRBJ1-5 | TRBV19 | NA | NA | 12 | CASSIGGQPQHF | TGTGCCAGTAGTATAGGGGGCCAGCCCCAGCATTTT
TRBJ2-1 | TRBV4-2 | medium-sized | NA | 17 | CASSQDGRQGGFDEQFF | TGTGCCAGCAGCCAAGATGGCAGGCAAGGGGGTTTCGATGAGCAGTTCTTC
TRBJ2-1 | TRBV5-1 | once | NA | 11 | CASSLENEQFF | TGCGCCAGCAGCTTGGAGAATGAGCAGTTCTTC
TRBJ1-6 | TRBV11-2 | NA | NA | 16 | CASSLLAGNTNSPLHF | TGTGCCAGCAGCTTATTGGCCGGTAATACTAATTCACCCCTCCACTTT
TRBJ1-2 | TRBV7-2 | NA | NA | 16 | CASSSSPTSGHYGYTF | TGTGCCAGCAGCTCCTCCCCCACTTCAGGGCACTATGGCTACACCTTC
TRBJ2-1 | TRBV7-8 | once | NA | 12 | CASDEGRDEQFF | TGTGCCAGCGACGAAGGGCGAGATGAGCAGTTCTTC
TRBJ2-5 | TRBV12-5 | NA | NA | 11 | CASGLEETQYF | TGTGCTAGTGGTTTGGAAGAGACCCAGTACTTC
TRBJ2-5 | TRBV4-3 | NA | TRBD2 | 16 | CASSQDSSSSGETQYF | TGCGCCAGCAGCCAAGATAGCTCCTCTAGCGGGGAGACCCAGTACTTC
TRBJ2-7 | TRBV11-2 | few | TRBD2 | 15 | CASSPGTTLTYEQYF | TGTGCCAGCAGCCCCGGGACTACCCTTACCTACGAGCAGTACTTC
TRBJ2-5 | TRBV5-1 | NA | NA | 13 | CASSLGGEETQYF | TGCGCCAGCAGCTTGGGGGGTGAAGAGACCCAGTACTTC
TRBJ1-2 | TRBV11-2 | NA | NA | 17 | CASSLPHLRQVFAGYTF | TGTGCCAGCAGCTTACCCCACCTCCGACAGGTTTTTGCTGGCTACACCTTC
TRBJ2-7 | TRBV5-1 | NA | TRBD1 | 14 | CASSPVDRGDEQYF | TGCGCCAGCAGCCCCGTCGACAGGGGCGACGAGCAGTACTTC
TRBJ1-4 | TRBV19 | NA | NA | 15 | CASSHRGSTNEKLFF | TGTGCCAGTAGCCATAGGGGATCAACTAATGAAAAACTGTTTTTT
TRBJ2-2 | TRBV27 | NA | TRBD1 | 14 | CASERQGFTGELFF | TGTGCCAGCGAGAGACAGGGCTTCACCGGGGAGCTGTTTTTT
TRBJ2-2 | TRBV4-3 | NA | NA | 15 | CASSPGAGAAGELFF | TGCGCCAGCAGCCCAGGGGCAGGGGCGGCCGGGGAGCTGTTTTTT
TRBJ1-4 | TRBV2 | NA | NA | 17 | CAPAALQDTTGTEKLFF | TGTGCCCCGGCCGCGCTACAGGACACAACAGGGACTGAAAAACTGTTTTTT
TRBJ1-1 | TRBV28 | few | NA | 14 | CASSLWQGDAEAFF | TGTGCCAGCAGTTTATGGCAGGGCGACGCTGAAGCTTTCTTT
TRBJ1-2 | TRBV6-1 | NA | NA | 12 | CASSAGNYGYTF | TGTGCCAGCAGTGCGGGCAACTATGGCTACACCTTC
TRBJ1-1 | TRBV4-3 | NA | NA | 14 | CASSQDRMGTVAFF | TGCGCCAGCAGCCAAGATAGGATGGGGACCGTAGCTTTCTTT
TRBJ2-2 | TRBV6-4 | NA | NA | 14 | CASSDSGGPGELFF | TGTGCCAGCAGTGACTCGGGGGGCCCCGGGGAGCTGTTTTTT
TRBJ2-5 | TRBV9 | NA | NA | 14 | CASSVALLGETQYF | TGTGCCAGCAGCGTAGCTCTCCTGGGAGAGACCCAGTACTTC
TRBJ2-2 | TRBV10-3 | NA | NA | 12 | CAIGVDTGELFF | TGTGCCATCGGAGTGGACACCGGGGAGCTGTTTTTT
TRBJ2-5 | TRBV14 | NA | NA | 16 | CASSQERPAPQETQYF | TGTGCCAGCAGCCAAGAGAGACCGGCACCCCAAGAGACCCAGTACTTC
TRBJ1-2 | TRBV6-5 | few | NA | 15 | CASSPPDSPNYGYTF | TGTGCCAGCAGTCCCCCCGACTCCCCGAACTATGGCTACACCTTC
TRBJ1-2 | TRBV2 | NA | TRBD1 | 14 | CASRVNRGNEGYTF | TGTGCCAGCAGGGTAAACAGGGGGAATGAAGGCTACACCTTC
TRBJ2-3 | TRBV27 | NA | TRBD2 | 14 | CASSLGGDPDTQYF | TGTGCCAGCAGCCTTGGGGGGGACCCAGATACGCAGTATTTT